What follows are 21 T cell receptor beta chains derived from one specimen sequenced in a study of shared clonotypes between healthy human individuals. Repertoires were generated with immunoSEQ multiplex PCR, while TCRdb's copy carries only in-frame clones and drops some. Altogether approximately 1,000,000 clones are present, around 77% being singletons, with the ten largest covering over 0.8%. The sample taken for sequencing was memory CD4+ T cells from PBMCs. Subset: CD45RA-negative fraction. These receptors all come from a man aged 18 to 35 in good health. Some clones in this sample may be carry-over from other donors' samples.

V and J are TRBV4-1 and TRBJ2-3; D uncertain. This CDR3 has 14 residues. Trimming left V 1 base short and J 0 bases short, with 5 bases between. The germline CDR1 and CDR2 sequences are MGHRA and YSYEKL. CDR3 DNA sequence: TGCGCCAGCAGCCAAGGCCCCAGCACAGATACGCAGTATTTT. Its translation is CASSQGPSTDTQYF.

Concerning this clone itself: Additional DNA sequences in this sample encode the identical CDR3. CDR3 DNA sequence: TGTGCCTGGAGTCCTAGAAGTCACGAGCAGTACTTC. This sequence encodes CAWSPRSHEQYF. V and J are TRBV30 and TRBJ2-7, with D hard to call. The ends were cut back, 2 bases at V and 5 bases at J, with 10 bases in the middle. Germline-derived CDR1 and CDR2 are GTSNPN and SVGIG (reference sequence). This CDR3 region has 12 residues.

The chain combines TRBV5-4 with TRBJ2-5; 7 bases are a match to TRBD2. This CDR3 contains 15 residues. Germline-derived CDR1 and CDR2 are SGHNT and YYREEE (reference sequence). Losses at the gene ends were 0 bases for V and 4 bases for J; bases not matched to a gene: 6. As DNA, the CDR3 is TGTGCCAGCAGCTTGGAGGGAGGGCTGATAGAGACCCAGTACTTC. This translates into CASSLEGGLIETQYF.

The V gene is TRBV11-3, the J gene TRBJ1-1, with 8 bases matching TRBD1. CDR1 is SGHNT, CDR2 YENEEA, per germline. V dropped 5 bases and J dropped 8; count of bases not matched to a gene: 13. The CDR3 runs 15 residues. CDR3 residues: CASSAGRGWTGEAFF. Written as DNA, the CDR3 is TGTGCCAGCAGCGCAGGGAGGGGCTGGACAGGGGAAGCTTTCTTT.

This clone has only a few counts. The V call is TRBV5-4, the J call TRBJ2-3; 11 bases align to TRBD1. CDR1 and CDR2 from the germline V gene are SGHNT and YYREEE (reference sequence). The CDR3 is 15 amino acids. The V gene end was trimmed by 4 bases and the J gene end by 6 bases; junction bases not matched to a gene: 7. The CDR3 spells CASSTGQGAPDTQYF. In DNA, the CDR3 is TGTGCCAGCAGCACCGGACAGGGGGCGCCCGATACGCAGTATTTT.

The CDR3 loop is CAWSASGGWVSNQPQHF. The CDR3 region has the DNA TGTGCCTGGAGTGCCTCAGGGGGGTGGGTTAGCAATCAGCCCCAGCATTTT. The chain recombines TRBV30 with TRBJ1-5; 7 bases fit TRBD1. V was clipped by 1 base and J by 0 bases; unmatched bases: 9. The CDR3 sequence is 17 residues long. Germline CDR1 reads GTSNPN; CDR2 reads SVGIG (reference sequence).

This clone was observed a handful of times. V is TRBV7-2 and J is TRBJ2-5; TRBD1 or TRBD2 may be the D gene (6 bases each). CDR1 is SGHTA and CDR2 is FQGNSA in the germline V gene. V was trimmed by 2 bases and J by 5 bases, leaving 15 bases between them. There are 15 residues in the CDR3. In nucleotides, the CDR3 is TGTGCCAGCAGCTTAATCATTGGGGGGCGGGAGACCCAGTACTTC. Protein: CASSLIIGGRETQYF.

The chain recombines TRBV13 with TRBJ1-2; 10 bases align to TRBD1. Germline V CDR1 and CDR2: PRHDT, FYEKMQ (reference sequence). This CDR3 is built from 15 residues. The trim removed 5 bases at V and 4 bases at J, leaving 7 bases unmatched. CDR3 in amino acids: CASSPGQGIGYGYTF. As DNA, the CDR3 is TGTGCCAGCAGCCCGGGACAGGGGATCGGCTATGGCTACACCTTC.

This chain links TRBV18 with TRBJ2-4, with 8 bases matching TRBD1. The germline gives CDR1 KGHSH, CDR2 LQKENI. This CDR3 is built from 16 residues. V lost 3 bases and J lost 8; bases outside the gene matches: 12. CDR3 nucleotides: TGTGCCAGCTCACCCGAGGGACAGGCACTTCGATACATTCAGTACTTC. Translation: CASSPEGQALRYIQYF. Filled out from reference TRBV18 and TRBJ2-4, the complete variable domain reads NAGVMQNPRHLVRRRGQEARLRCSPMKGHSHVYWYRQLPEEGLKFMVYLQKENIIDESGMPKERFSAEFPKEGPSILRIQQVVRGDSAAYFCASSPEGQALRYIQYFGAGTRLSVL.

This sequence joins TRBV7-2 and TRBJ2-1, with TRBD1 matching 7 bases. The length of the CDR3 is 16 residues. With V trimmed by 3 bases and J by 6 bases, 11 bases remained unmatched. CDR1 SGHTA and CDR2 FQGNSA come from the germline V gene. CDR3: CASSFNMGQLSNEQFF. The CDR3 coding sequence is TGTGCCAGCAGCTTTAATATGGGACAGCTTAGCAATGAGCAGTTCTTC.

This sequence joins TRBV30 and TRBJ1-6; 7 bases fit TRBD1. CDR3 size: 13 residues. The germline V gene has CDR1 GTSNPN and CDR2 SVGIG (reference sequence). The junction had 4 bases not matched to a gene; V was cut back by 3 bases and J by 8 bases. The CDR3 protein is CAWSWDRDSPLHF. The CDR3 region has the DNA TGTGCCTGGAGCTGGGACAGAGATTCACCCCTCCACTTT.

The chain is built from TRBV28 and TRBJ1-2, with 8 bases matching TRBD1. Trimming removed 6 bases from V and 4 bases from J; junction bases left unmatched: 10. The CDR3 loop spans 15 amino acids. Looked up from germline, CDR1 is MDHEN and CDR2 is SYDVKM. The CDR3 nucleotides are TGTGCCAGCAGGGCGTCAGGGGGCGTCCTCTATGGCTACACCTTC. Its protein product is CASRASGGVLYGYTF.

In its sample, this clone was seen once. The rearrangement links TRBV11-3 to TRBJ2-7, with D perhaps TRBD2 (5 bases). The CDR3 contains 13 residues. Germline CDR1 and CDR2: SGHNT and YENEEA. Trimming removed 5 bases at V and 6 bases at J, with 14 bases between. The CDR3 loop reads CASSQNGDGEQYF. CDR3 coding DNA: TGTGCCAGCAGCCAAAACGGGGATGGCGAGCAGTACTTC.

This clone was seen a handful of times. This sequence joins TRBV5-1 and TRBJ2-1; 8 bases match TRBD2. Germline CDR1 reads SGHRS; CDR2 reads YFSETQ. V lost 3 bases, J lost 8 bases, and 10 bases stayed unmatched. There are 15 residues in the CDR3. The CDR3, as DNA: TGCGCCAGCAGCTCCCCCAGCGGGAGTGGTGATGAGCAGTTCTTC. It translates to CASSSPSGSGDEQFF.

Points on this clone: The same CDR3 is also encoded by other DNA sequences in this sample. The V gene is TRBV27, the J gene TRBJ1-2; no definite D call. The germline CDR1 and CDR2 sequences are MNHEY and SMNVEV (reference sequence). V gave up 5 bases and J gave up 2 bases, with 9 bases separating them. This CDR3 region has 13 residues. CDR3 nucleotides: TGTGCCAGCAGTCTAACAGTAAACTATGGCTACACCTTC. This translates into CASSLTVNYGYTF.

This clone has a handful of counts. V is TRBV9 and J is TRBJ2-1; D possibly corresponds to TRBD1 (6 bases). The CDR3 contains 15 residues. Trimming stripped 3 bases from V and 2 bases from J, with 12 bases between. The germline V gene has CDR1 SGDLS and CDR2 YYNGEE. DNA for the CDR3: TGTGCCAGCAGCGGGGACGGACAGACCTACAATGAGCAGTTCTTC. This encodes CASSGDGQTYNEQFF.

The rearrangement joins TRBV18 to TRBJ1-4, with D possibly TRBD1 on 6 matching bases. CDR1 and CDR2 (germline): KGHSH, LQKENI. The CDR3 length is 16 residues. Trimming removed 3 bases at V and 7 bases at J, with 18 bases between. CDR3 DNA: TGTGCCAGCTCACCGACTATCTGGGGGCCCAGTGAAAAACTGTTTTTT. The encoded protein is CASSPTIWGPSEKLFF.

In this sample, this clone turned up a few times. The chain carries TRBV7-2 and TRBJ2-3; no clear D. The V end lost 8 bases, the J end lost 2 bases, and 11 bases lay between the germline ends. In germline, CDR1 is SGHTA, CDR2 FQGNSA. The CDR3 is 13 residues long. Here the CDR3 DNA reads TGTGCCAGCCCTCCTAGTTCCACAGATACGCAGTATTTT. Its translation is CASPPSSTDTQYF.

The rearrangement uses TRBV30 and TRBJ1-5, with a tentative D call TRBD1 (6 bases). The CDR3 totals 15 residues. The ends were cut back, 4 bases at V and 7 bases at J, with 20 bases in the middle. Germline loops: CDR1 GTSNPN, CDR2 SVGIG (reference sequence). Written as DNA, the CDR3 is TGTGCCTGGACAACGGGTAACAGGGTGGGCCAGCCCCAGCATTTT. Translated: CAWTTGNRVGQPQHF.

This clone was observed a handful of times. The rearrangement links TRBV18 to TRBJ1-5; 8 nucleotides match TRBD1. The V gene's germline CDR1 is KGHSH and CDR2 LQKENI. The CDR3 covers 14 residues. Trimming cost V 4 bases and J 7 bases; bases outside gene matches: 6. The CDR3 sequence is CASSLQGAGQPQHF. The DNA of the CDR3 is TGTGCCAGCTCACTTCAGGGGGCTGGCCAGCCCCAGCATTTT.

CDR3 sequence reads: CASSSKTGVGETQYF. Written as DNA, the CDR3 is TGCGCCAGCAGCTCAAAGACAGGGGTTGGAGAGACCCAGTACTTC. The chain couples TRBV5-1 to TRBJ2-5, with 8 bases fitting TRBD1. CDR3 size: 15 residues. Germline values: CDR1 SGHRS, CDR2 YFSETQ. The ends lost 3 bases at V and 4 bases at J; junction bases unmatched: 8. Full variable domain (missing parts from reference TRBV5-1 and TRBJ2-5): KAGVTQTPRYLIKTRGQQVTLSCSPISGHRSVSWYQQTPGQGLQFLFEYFSETQRNKGNFPGRFSGRQFSNSRSEMNVSTLELGDSALYLCASSSKTGVGETQYFGPGTRLLVL.